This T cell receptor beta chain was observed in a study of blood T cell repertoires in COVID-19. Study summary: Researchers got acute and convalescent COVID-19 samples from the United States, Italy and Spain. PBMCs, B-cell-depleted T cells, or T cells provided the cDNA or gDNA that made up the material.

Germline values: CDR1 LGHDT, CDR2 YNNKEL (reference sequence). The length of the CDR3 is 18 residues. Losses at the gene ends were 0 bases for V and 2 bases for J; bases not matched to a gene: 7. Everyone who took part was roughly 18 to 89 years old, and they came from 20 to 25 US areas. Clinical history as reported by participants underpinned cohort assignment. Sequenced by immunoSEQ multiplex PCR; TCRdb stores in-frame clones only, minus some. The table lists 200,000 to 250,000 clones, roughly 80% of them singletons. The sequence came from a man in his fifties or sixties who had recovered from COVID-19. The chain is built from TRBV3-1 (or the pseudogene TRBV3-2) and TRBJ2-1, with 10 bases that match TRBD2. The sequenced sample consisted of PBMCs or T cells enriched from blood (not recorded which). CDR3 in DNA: TGTGCCAGCAGCCAAGATAGTATTAGCGGGGGGCCCTACAATGAGCAGTTCTTC. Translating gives CASSQDSISGGPYNEQFF.